One and the same sample provided the 17 T cell receptor beta chains below, sequenced in a study of technical replicates of blood from a handful of donors. Profiling relied on immunoSEQ multiplex PCR, and the TCRdb table lists in-frame clones only, not all of them. The sample yields about 80,000 clones, around 97% seen once. Source material: T cells isolated from PBMCs. The receptors come from a human donor in good health.

The chain recombines TRBV7-9 with TRBJ1-1; 9 bases map to TRBD1. This CDR3 spans 14 amino acids. V lost 5 bases, J lost 4 bases, and 5 bases stayed unmatched. Germline CDR1 is SEHNR and CDR2 is FQNEAQ (reference sequence). The CDR3 bases are TGTGCCAGCAGCCCCGACAGGGGGTCCACTGAAGCTTTCTTT. This gives the protein CASSPDRGSTEAFF.

The V and J genes are TRBV6-5 and TRBJ2-7; D might be TRBD2 (6 bases). The CDR3 loop spans 15 amino acids. Trimming took 0 bases from V and 1 from J, leaving 10 bases between them. The germline V gene encodes CDR1 MNHEY and CDR2 SVGAGI. The CDR3 DNA sequence: TGTGCCAGCAGTTACTCGATGCGGGGTTCCTACGAGCAGTACTTC. The encoded protein is CASSYSMRGSYEQYF.

Here the CDR3 DNA reads TGTGCCAGCAGCTTAGACCGGCGGTTAGCTTTCTTT. Translated: CASSLDRRLAFF. The chain carries TRBV11-3 and TRBJ1-1; no clear D gene. V lost 0 bases, J lost 10 bases, and 9 bases lay in between. In germline, CDR1 is SGHNT, CDR2 YENEEA. CDR3 size: 12 residues.

The CDR3 spells CAISLPGQGLEDTQYF. For the CDR3, the DNA is TGTGCCATCAGCCTCCCGGGACAGGGGTTGGAAGATACGCAGTATTTT. V usage is TRBV10-3 and J usage is TRBJ2-3; 10 bases align to TRBD1. The CDR3 extends over 16 amino acids. Germline assignment: CDR1 ENHRY and CDR2 SYGVKD. V shed 6 bases, J shed 5 bases, and the junction held 11 bases outside the gene matches.

This chain joins TRBV6-1 and TRBJ2-1; D not certain. With 7 bases removed from V and 5 bases from J, the gap between germline ends came to 12 bases. This CDR3 contains 13 residues. The V gene's germline CDR1 is MNHNS and CDR2 SASEGT. The CDR3 sequence is CASKFWLNNEQFF. CDR3 DNA sequence: TGTGCCAGCAAATTTTGGCTGAACAATGAGCAGTTCTTC.

The gene calls are TRBV11-3 and TRBJ2-5; possible D gene TRBD2, 5 bases. CDR1 is SGHNT, CDR2 YENEEA, per germline. The CDR3 runs 15 residues. V was pared by 1 base and J by 2 bases, with 11 bases between. CDR3 coding DNA: TGTGCCAGCAGCTTAGCGAGGGCGCGACAAGAGACCCAGTACTTC. This codes for CASSLARARQETQYF.

The chain uses TRBV6-5 and TRBJ1-2; 7 bases are shared with TRBD1. The V segment lost 6 bases and the J segment 0 bases; nucleotides outside the gene matches: 4. CDR1 is MNHEY, CDR2 SVGAGI, per germline. The CDR3 length is 14 residues. The CDR3 region is CASSNRGSNYGYTF. The CDR3 bases are TGTGCCAGCAGCAACAGGGGTTCTAACTATGGCTACACCTTC.

The rearrangement links TRBV7-8 to TRBJ2-1; 8 bases are shared with TRBD1. This CDR3 has 15 residues. CDR1 is SGHVS, CDR2 FQNEAQ, per germline. The J segment lost 4 bases and the V segment lost 5 bases, leaving 7 bases of the junction unmatched. CDR3 coding DNA: TGTGCCAGCAGCCCATGGGGACAGGAATACAATGAGCAGTTCTTC. Translating it yields CASSPWGQEYNEQFF.

The V call is TRBV11-2, the J call TRBJ2-7; D gene uncertain. CDR1 SGHAT and CDR2 FQNNGV come from the germline V gene. The CDR3 is made up of 18 amino acids. With 5 bases removed from V and 1 base from J, the gap between germline ends came to 24 bases. The CDR3 coding sequence is TGTGCCAGCAGCCAAATCACCGGGTCACGACGCCCTTCCTACGAGCAGTACTTC. It specifies CASSQITGSRRPSYEQYF.

The V and J genes are TRBV7-9 and TRBJ2-3; a weak D match, TRBD2 (5 bases). The CDR3 covers 17 residues. Germline lookup yields CDR1 SEHNR and CDR2 FQNEAQ (reference sequence). The V end was cut by 2 bases, the J end by 1 base, with 16 bases between. In nucleotides, the CDR3 is TGTGCCAGCAGCTTAACGGGTACCGCCGGGGGCACAGATACGCAGTATTTT. This sequence encodes CASSLTGTAGGTDTQYF.

The rearrangement joins TRBV7-2 to TRBJ2-3, with 9 bases matching TRBD1. CDR1 SGHTA and CDR2 FQGNSA come from the germline V gene. V gave up 5 bases and J gave up 2 bases; unmatched junction bases: 5. The CDR3 extends over 15 amino acids. The CDR3 loop is CASSEWDRDTDTQYF. DNA of the CDR3: TGTGCCAGCAGCGAGTGGGACAGGGACACAGATACGCAGTATTTT. Full variable domain (outside the CDR3, taken from reference TRBV7-2 and TRBJ2-3): GAGVSQSPSNKVTEKGKDVELRCDPISGHTALYWYRQSLGQGLEFLIYFQGNSAPDKSGLPSDRFSAERTGGSVSTLTIQRTQQEDSAVYLCASSEWDRDTDTQYFGPGTRLTVL.

The chain combines TRBV7-2 with TRBJ2-5, with 7 bases aligning to TRBD2. This CDR3 region has 16 residues. Germline V gene sequence: CDR1 SGHTA, CDR2 FQGNSA. V lost 4 bases, J lost 5 bases, and 13 bases stayed unmatched. CDR3 nucleotide sequence: TGTGCCAGCAGCTCTCTAGGCGGGACTATTCTCGAGACCCAGTACTTC. It yields the protein CASSSLGGTILETQYF.

This chain joins TRBV19 and TRBJ2-7; the match to TRBD1 covers 10 bases. Germline V gene lookup returns CDR1 LNHDA and CDR2 SQIVND (reference sequence). V shed 7 bases and J 7 bases; nucleotides not matched to a gene: 10. The CDR3 extends over 14 amino acids. The CDR3 DNA reads as TGTGCCAGTACACAGTGGGACAGGGGAGGAGAGCAGTACTTC. Translation gives CASTQWDRGGEQYF.

The chain couples TRBV5-1 to TRBJ1-4; D is unclear. This CDR3 spans 15 amino acids. V lost 6 bases and J lost 8, with 20 bases in between. Germline CDR1 and CDR2: SGHRS and YFSETQ. In DNA, the CDR3 is TGCGCCAGCAAGCGGCAGGAACGGTCTGACGAAAAACTGTTTTTT. This sequence encodes CASKRQERSDEKLFF.

A single count supports this clone. V usage is TRBV28 and J usage is TRBJ2-2; D is perhaps TRBD2 (6 bases). Germline CDR1 reads MDHEN; CDR2 reads SYDVKM. V lost 3 bases, J lost 3 bases, and 11 bases lay in between. The CDR3 has 15 amino acids. The CDR3 reads CASSFPRGYTGELFF. In DNA, the CDR3 is TGTGCCAGCAGTTTTCCTCGGGGGTACACCGGGGAGCTGTTTTTT.

The V call is TRBV15, the J call TRBJ2-7; 11 nucleotides agree with TRBD2. The germline gives CDR1 LNHNV, CDR2 YYDKDF (reference sequence). The CDR3 consists of 15 residues. V dropped 0 bases and J dropped 9; count of bases not matched to a gene: 7. CDR3 loop: CATSRDSGRGVGQYF. DNA for the CDR3: TGTGCCACCAGCAGAGATAGCGGGAGGGGCGTCGGGCAGTACTTC.

The V gene is TRBV2, the J gene TRBJ1-5; no definite D call. V gave up 4 bases and J gave up 2 bases, with 18 bases separating them. The CDR3 has 17 residues. Germline CDR1 and CDR2: SNHLY and FYNNEI. The CDR3 protein is CASSVNSGRLGNQPQHF. As DNA, the CDR3 is TGTGCCAGCAGTGTCAATTCAGGCAGGTTGGGCAATCAGCCCCAGCATTTT.